This TCR beta chain was identified during a study of metastatic and nonmetastatic thyroid tumors. Study at large: Thyroid patients, malignant and benign, had repertoires compared across blood and tumor or nodule tissue.

In the original processing: The study took CDR3 differences across clinicopathological groups and made a distant-metastasis classifier for papillary thyroid cancer from them. TCRdb re-called clones from the PCR reads using MiXCR. The V and J calls were not made by the authors but by TCRdb's processing. The top ten hold around 12% of the sample, which has about 16,000 clones, 25% to 35% seen once. Germline V CDR1 and CDR2: SGDLS, YYNGEE. There are 15 residues in the CDR3. Trimming removed 0 bases at V and 2 bases at J, with 9 bases between. Concerning this clone: Its matching antigen is unknown.

Whole-study findings and limits: According to reports, the diversity of TCR beta was significantly higher in malignant thyroid tumors than in benign nodules, and this held in both blood and tumor samples.

No patient received treatment before thyroid surgery. Sequenced input: tumor tissue. This chain links TRBV9 with TRBJ1-3; no clear D. The sequence came from a male donor with papillary thyroid cancer or a benign thyroid nodule (not recorded which). Some clones in this sample may be carry-over from other donors' samples. This CDR3 reads CASSVAPSTGNTIYF. The CDR3 DNA is TGTGCCAGCAGCGTAGCTCCGAGTACTGGAAACACCATATATTTT.